In its sample, the clone carrying this T cell receptor (beta chain) was seen many times. The time point: newly diagnosed GD, antithyroid drugs for less than 3 months. The TCR library was prepared using RNA isolated from PBMCs. Peripheral blood, at roughly 8.4 milliliters, went into EDTA tubes. This entry belongs to a study of regulatory T cells in long-lasting Graves disease. Study background: Antithyroid drug intake by newly diagnosed Graves' patients had lasted under 3 months.

Unmatched junction bases numbered 22, after V lost 3 bases and J lost 2 bases. CDR3 length: 19 amino acids. CDR1 and CDR2 (germline): DFQATT, SNEGSKA (reference sequence). Through Arm-PCR of CDR3 regions and iRepertoire HTBI primers, TCR beta libraries were built. TCRdb re-analysed the multiplex PCR reads in MiXCR, keeping a single row per CDR3 protein. The top ten hold approximately 9.6% of the sample, which has some 490,000 distinct CDR3 sequences, 12% seen once. The sample was also reused in another study, on T cells in Graves' hyperthyroidism and ophthalmopathy. That source reports: Hyperthyroidism patients were newly diagnosed, had disease duration under 2 months, and were aged 18 to 65 years. The TCR CDR3 was amplified in a first-round RT-PCR using the HTBI primer set.

The sequence derives from a woman between 25 and 40 years old with Graves disease. The chain uses TRBV20-1 and TRBJ2-7, with 7 nucleotides matching TRBD2. This sample comprised peripheral blood mononuclear cells (PBMCs), obtained at new diagnosis, from a patient treated with antithyroid drugs. The CDR3 DNA is TGCAGTGCTAGCGGTGCAGGGCAACTTAGTAGCGGGTGGACCTACGAGCAGTACTTC. Protein sequence: CSASGAGQLSSGWTYEQYF.